The 21 T cell receptor beta chains below come from one sample, sequenced in a study of molecular identifiers for immune sequencing clone quantification. Each CDR3 protein gets one entry after TCRdb re-called the PCR reads with MiXCR. The sample includes approximately 630,000 distinct CDR3 sequences, less than 30% seen only once; the top ten take about 0.84%. What was sequenced was naive CD8+ T cells from blood, with Jurkat cell RNA spiked in. Subset in this sample: FACS-sorted CD8+CD4-CCR7+CD45RA+ naive T cells. Receptors originate from a human donor in good health. Some libraries in this study had Jurkat cell RNA spiked in.

Points on this clonotype: Since a much larger clone is just one base distant, this may be a read error. The chain combines TRBV7-9 with TRBJ1-2; D is ambiguous. The CDR3 consists of 14 residues. Germline CDR1 is SEHNR and CDR2 is FQNEAQ (reference sequence). The CDR3 coding sequence is TGTGCCAGCAGCTTAGCGCAAGTTAACTATAGCTACACCTTC. It translates to CASSLAQVNYSYTF.

As to this clonotype: A clone one base away is much larger, so this may be a read error. This sequence joins TRBV29-1 and TRBJ1-1; no reliable D call. This CDR3 comprises 11 residues. Germline-derived CDR1 and CDR2 are SQVTM and ANQGSEA. Trimming cost V 3 bases and J 6 bases, with 8 bases left between them. CDR3 loop: CSVDAPAEAFF. The CDR3 DNA follows: TGCAGCGTTGACGCGCCAGCTGAAGCTTTCTTT.

This clonotype was found many times. The chain's CDR3 is CSARDETYEQYF. The CDR3, as DNA: TGCAGTGCTAGGGACGAAACCTACGAGCAGTACTTC. The chain recombines TRBV20-1 with TRBJ2-7, with D unresolved. V was shortened by 3 bases and J by 2 bases, with 8 bases between the two germline ends. The germline gives CDR1 DFQATT, CDR2 SNEGSKA (reference sequence). This CDR3 has 12 residues.

This clonotype came up a few times. The chain combines TRBV12-3 or TRBV12-4 with TRBJ2-7; D gene unclear. V was clipped by 5 bases and J by 5 bases, with 10 bases between them. CDR3 length: 12 amino acids. The CDR3 bases are TGTGCCAGCAGTGTACTTGGTCACGAGCAGTACTTC. Translating it yields CASSVLGHEQYF.

The chain links TRBV19 to TRBJ2-5; D is perhaps TRBD1 (5 bases). The germline CDR1 and CDR2 sequences are LNHDA and SQIVND (reference sequence). The V end lost 4 bases, the J end lost 0 bases, and 12 bases lay between the germline ends. This CDR3 contains 15 residues. The CDR3 nucleotides read TGTGCCAGTAGTAAGACAGACGGGTACCAAGAGACCCAGTACTTC. This translates into CASSKTDGYQETQYF.

Notes on this clonotype: Possible read error: a much larger clone is one base away. CDR3 DNA sequence: TGTGCCAGCAGTTACTCGGACAGCTCCTATAATTCACCCCACCACTTT. Its protein is CASSYSDSSYNSPHHF. The chain carries TRBV6-5 and TRBJ1-6; D may be TRBD1 (6 bases). CDR1 MNHEY and CDR2 SVGAGI come from the germline V gene. CDR3 length: 16 amino acids.

This clonotype occurred a few times. The J gene is TRBJ2-2, the V gene TRBV9; D may match TRBD1 or TRBD2 (5 bases each). The germline gives CDR1 SGDLS, CDR2 YYNGEE. V was pared by 0 bases and J by 10 bases, with 10 bases between. CDR3 length equals 13 residues. As DNA, the CDR3 is TGTGCCAGCAGCGTAGCGGGACCGACGGAGCTGTTTTTT. Translation: CASSVAGPTELFF.

This clonotype showed up many times. The rearrangement joins TRBV5-6 to TRBJ2-3; D not resolved. This CDR3 is 12 amino acids long. The V end lost 2 bases, the J end lost 6 bases, and 7 bases lay between the germline ends. CDR1 is SGHDT and CDR2 is YYEEEE in the germline V gene. The CDR3 loop reads CASSFTEDTQYF. The CDR3 DNA reads TGTGCCAGCAGCTTTACGGAGGATACGCAGTATTTT. The full variable domain, completed using reference TRBV5-6 and TRBJ2-3, is DAGVTQSPTHLIKTRGQQVTLRCSPKSGHDTVSWYQQALGQGPQFIFQYYEEEERQRGNFPDRFSGHQFPNYSSELNVNALLLGDSALYLCASSFTEDTQYFGPGTRLTVL.

This clonotype was observed a few times. This sequence joins TRBV5-1 and TRBJ2-7; 7 bases map to TRBD2. CDR1 and CDR2 from the germline V gene are SGHRS and YFSETQ. V trimming: 0 bases; J trimming: 5 bases; junction bases outside the gene matches: 11. CDR3 length equals 16 residues. The CDR3 spells CASSLGAGVSTDEQYF. The CDR3 DNA is TGCGCCAGCAGCTTGGGGGCGGGGGTCAGTACGGACGAGCAGTACTTC.

As concerns this clonotype: Just one base apart from a much larger clone, this may be a read error. The V call is TRBV7-9, the J call TRBJ2-7, with D possibly TRBD2 on 6 matching bases. Germline V gene data show CDR1 as SEHNR and CDR2 as FQNEAQ (reference sequence). CDR3 length: 14 amino acids. The CDR3 region has the DNA TGTGCCAGCAGCGGAAGGGACTCCTCCTACGAGCAGCACTTC. Encoded protein: CASSGRDSSYEQHF. Complete variable domain (other parts from reference TRBV7-9 and TRBJ2-7): DTGVSQNPRHKITKRGQNVTFRCDPISEHNRLYWYRQTLGQGPEFLTYFQNEAQLEKSRLLSDRFSAERPKGSFSTLEIQRTEQGDSAMYLCASSGRDSSYEQHFGPGTRLTVT.

This clonotype was seen many times. The chain carries TRBV4-1 and TRBJ2-3, with TRBD2 identical over 9 bases. The CDR3 has 16 residues. CDR1 is MGHRA, CDR2 YSYEKL, per germline. With 3 bases clipped from V and 2 bases from J, the junction kept 6 bases outside the gene matches. CDR3 nucleotides: TGCGCCAGCAGCCAGACCGTAGCGGGGGTCACAGATACGCAGTATTTT. Translating gives CASSQTVAGVTDTQYF.

The table lists this clonotype with many counts. This chain joins TRBV29-1 and TRBJ2-7; D could derive from TRBD1 or TRBD2 (5 bases each). The germline CDR1 and CDR2 sequences are SQVTM and ANQGSEA. Trimming left V 6 bases short and J 4 bases short, with 13 bases between. The CDR3 totals 12 residues. CDR3 nucleotide sequence: TGCAGCGTCGGGGCGGCGGCTTACGAGCAGTACTTC. It specifies CSVGAAAYEQYF.

The table lists this clonotype with a count of one. CDR3 loop: CASSPPGQENSPLHF. As DNA, the CDR3 is TGTGCCAGCAGCCCCCCAGGACAGGAAAATTCACCCCTCCACTTT. The V gene is TRBV7-9, the J gene TRBJ1-6, with 7 positions matching TRBD1. Germline CDR1 reads SEHNR; CDR2 reads FQNEAQ (reference sequence). V trimming: 5 bases; J trimming: 7 bases; junction bases outside the gene matches: 8. The CDR3 spans 15 residues.

This clonotype was seen at least ten times. The chain has TRBV7-2 and TRBJ1-2, with TRBD1 matching over 9 bases. The V gene's germline CDR1 is SGHTA and CDR2 FQGNSA. There are 14 residues in the CDR3. Trimming cost V 2 bases and J 5 bases; bases outside gene matches: 3. CDR3 protein: CASSLIGTGYGYTF. The CDR3 DNA reads as TGTGCCAGCAGCTTAATTGGGACAGGGTATGGCTACACCTTC. The full variable domain, with the rest looked up from reference TRBV7-2 and TRBJ1-2, is GAGVSQSPSNKVTEKGKDVELRCDPISGHTALYWYRQSLGQGLEFLIYFQGNSAPDKSGLPSDRFSAERTGGSVSTLTIQRTQQEDSAVYLCASSLIGTGYGYTFGSGTRLTVV.

In regard to this clonotype: A much larger clonotype is one base distant, so this may be a read error. This CDR3 is CARSQDSGNNSPLHF. CDR3 DNA: TGCGCCCGCAGCCAAGATTCAGGGAATAATTCACCCCTCCACTTT. The chain couples TRBV4-3 to TRBJ1-6; D may be TRBD1 (5 bases). There are 15 residues in the CDR3. Looked up from germline, CDR1 is LGHNA and CDR2 is YSLEER.

This clonotype turned up a few times. The rearrangement links TRBV27 to TRBJ2-3; D is tentatively TRBD1 or TRBD2 (5 bases each). Deletions cut 2 bases from V and 0 bases from J, with 12 bases between. This CDR3 is built from 16 residues. Germline lookup yields CDR1 MNHEY and CDR2 SMNVEV (reference sequence). The chain's CDR3 is CASSLGPGGSTDTQYF. DNA for the CDR3: TGTGCCAGCAGTTTAGGTCCTGGGGGAAGCACAGATACGCAGTATTTT.

J is TRBJ1-3 and V is TRBV24-1; D is uncertain. Per germline, CDR1 KGHDR and CDR2 SFDVKD. V was trimmed by 4 bases and J by 3 bases, leaving 6 bases between them. The CDR3 spans 13 residues. CDR3 loop: CATSEPNGNTIYF. The CDR3 DNA is TGTGCCACCAGTGAGCCGAATGGAAACACCATATATTTT.

The V gene is TRBV6-6, the J gene TRBJ2-1; 7 bases map to TRBD2. Germline CDR1 MNHNY, CDR2 SVGAGI (reference sequence). CDR3 length equals 12 residues. With V trimmed by 2 bases and J by 10 bases, 2 bases remained unmatched. The chain's CDR3 is CASSYAAGEQFF. DNA for the CDR3: TGTGCCAGCAGTTACGCAGCGGGAGAGCAGTTCTTC.

Concerning this clonotype: A much larger clone differs from this one at a single base, so this may be a read error. The chain carries TRBV6-5 and TRBJ2-7, with 7 bases lining up with TRBD1. Germline CDR1 reads MNHEY; CDR2 reads SVGAGI. The ends lost 2 bases at V and 5 bases at J; junction bases unmatched: 9. The CDR3 covers 15 residues. CDR3 in amino acids: CASSYQGQGDHEQYF. DNA for the CDR3: TGTGCCAGCAGTTACCAGGGTCAGGGGGACCACGAGCAGTACTTC.

The table lists this clonotype with a few counts. The chain uses TRBV6-7 and TRBJ2-3; D ambiguous. TRBV6-7 is annotated as an ORF whose role is uncertain. The CDR3 is made up of 14 amino acids. V was shortened by 5 bases and J by 1 base, with 10 bases between the two germline ends. The CDR3 nucleotides are TGTGCCAGCAGTCTCCCGGATCGCACAGATACGCAGTATTTT. Amino acids: CASSLPDRTDTQYF.

This clonotype was detected many times. The chain recombines TRBV28 with TRBJ2-5, with 9 bases lining up with TRBD2. J was trimmed by 2 bases and V by 2 bases; bases with no gene match: 6. Germline CDR1 is MDHEN and CDR2 is SYDVKM. The CDR3 contains 16 residues. The CDR3 spells CASSLPTAGGQETQYF. The CDR3 DNA reads as TGTGCCAGCAGTTTACCTACAGCGGGAGGTCAAGAGACCCAGTACTTC. Full variable domain (outside the CDR3, taken from reference TRBV28 and TRBJ2-5): DVKVTQSSRYLVKRTGEKVFLECVQDMDHENMFWYRQDPGLGLRLIYFSYDVKMKEKGDIPEGYSVSREKKERFSLILESASTNQTSMYLCASSLPTAGGQETQYFGPGTRLLVL.